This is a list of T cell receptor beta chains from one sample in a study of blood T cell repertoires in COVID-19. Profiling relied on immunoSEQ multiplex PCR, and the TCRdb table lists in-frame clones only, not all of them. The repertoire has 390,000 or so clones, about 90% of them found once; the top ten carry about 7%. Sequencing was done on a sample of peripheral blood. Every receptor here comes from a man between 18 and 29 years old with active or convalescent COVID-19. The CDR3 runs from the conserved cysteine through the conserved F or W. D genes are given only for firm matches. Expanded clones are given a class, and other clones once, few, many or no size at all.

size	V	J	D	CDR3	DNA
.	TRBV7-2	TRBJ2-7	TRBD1	CASSLDRGFYEQYF	TGTGCCAGCAGCTTAGACAGGGGGTTCTACGAGCAGTACTTC
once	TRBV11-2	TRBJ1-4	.	CASSFGWERGEKLFF	TGTGCCAGCAGCTTTGGATGGGAAAGAGGGGAAAAACTGTTTTTT
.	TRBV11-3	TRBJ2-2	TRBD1	CASSYGQGPTGELFF	TGTGCCAGCAGCTACGGACAGGGCCCTACCGGGGAGCTGTTTTTT
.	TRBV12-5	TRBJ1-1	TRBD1	CASGLVLTGEGTEAFF	TGTGCTAGTGGTTTGGTCCTGACAGGGGAAGGCACTGAAGCTTTCTTT
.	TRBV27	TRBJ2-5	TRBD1	CASSPIQGEETQYF	TGTGCCAGCAGTCCAATACAGGGGGAAGAGACCCAGTACTTC
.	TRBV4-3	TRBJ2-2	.	CASSQRAAGVTGELFF	TGCGCCAGCAGCCAGAGGGCGGCGGGCGTCACCGGGGAGCTGTTTTTT
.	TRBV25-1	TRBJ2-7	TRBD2	CASRVETSGLYEQYF	TGTGCCAGCAGGGTCGAAACTAGCGGCCTCTACGAGCAGTACTTC
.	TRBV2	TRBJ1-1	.	CASSEALQGWVF	TGTGCCAGCAGTGAAGCGCTTCAGGGGTGGGTCTTT
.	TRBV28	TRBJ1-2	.	CASSINRDGYTF	TGTGCCAGCAGTATAAACAGAGATGGCTACACCTTC
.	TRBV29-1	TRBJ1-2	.	CSVSEDIISGYTF	TGCAGCGTGTCAGAAGACATCATATCGGGCTACACCTTC
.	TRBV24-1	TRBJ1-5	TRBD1	CATSEQGTNQPQHF	TGTGCCACCAGTGAACAGGGGACCAATCAGCCCCAGCATTTT
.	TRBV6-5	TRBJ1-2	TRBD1	CASSYDRGSYGYTF	TGTGCCAGCAGTTACGACAGGGGTAGCTATGGCTACACCTTC
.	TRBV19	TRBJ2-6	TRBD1	CASSTGSGANVLTF	TGTGCCAGTTCGACAGGGTCCGGGGCCAACGTCCTGACTTTC
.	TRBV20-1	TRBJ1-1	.	CTAGQSTEAFF	TGCACCGCGGGGCAGAGCACTGAAGCTTTCTTT
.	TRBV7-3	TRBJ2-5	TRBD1	CASSLGRTGEGETQYF	TGTGCCAGCAGTCTAGGCCGGACAGGGGAAGGCGAGACCCAGTACTTC
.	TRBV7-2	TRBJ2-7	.	CASSRDRGRDEQYF	TGTGCCAGCAGCCGCGACAGAGGAAGGGACGAGCAGTACTTC
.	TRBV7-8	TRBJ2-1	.	CASSRQNNEQFF	TGTGCCAGCAGCCGGCAGAACAATGAGCAGTTCTTC
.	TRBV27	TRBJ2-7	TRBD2	CASSSRLAAEQYF	TGTGCCAGTTCTTCCCGACTAGCAGCCGAGCAGTACTTC
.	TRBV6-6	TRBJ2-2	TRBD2	CASSQSSSGIGTGELFF	TGTGCCAGCAGTCAATCTTCGAGCGGGATAGGGACCGGGGAGCTGTTTTTT
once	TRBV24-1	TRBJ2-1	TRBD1	CATRHTGGLNEQFF	TGTGCCACCAGACACACAGGGGGCTTGAATGAGCAGTTCTTC
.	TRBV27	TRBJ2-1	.	CATGGKSSYNEQFF	TGTGCCACGGGCGGGAAGAGCTCCTACAATGAGCAGTTCTTC
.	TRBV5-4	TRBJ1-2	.	CASLLWGGDGYTF	TGTGCCAGCCTCCTCTGGGGCGGTGATGGCTACACCTTC
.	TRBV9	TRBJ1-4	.	CASSPLTGFINEKLFF	TGTGCCAGCAGCCCCCTAACAGGGTTCATTAATGAAAAACTGTTTTTT
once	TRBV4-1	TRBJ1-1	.	CASSQNGGLNTEAFF	TGCGCCAGCAGCCAAAACGGGGGATTGAACACTGAAGCTTTCTTT
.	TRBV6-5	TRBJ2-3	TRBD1	CASSISLTGAAQYF	TGTGCCAGCAGTATCTCCCTAACAGGGGCTGCGCAGTATTTT
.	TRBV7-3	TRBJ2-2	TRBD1	CASSLGPGQGRTGELFF	TGTGCCAGCAGCTTAGGGCCGGGACAGGGTCGCACCGGGGAGCTGTTTTTT
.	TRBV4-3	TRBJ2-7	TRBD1	CASSQTRDRAYEQYF	TGCGCCAGCAGCCAAACCCGGGACAGAGCCTACGAGCAGTACTTC
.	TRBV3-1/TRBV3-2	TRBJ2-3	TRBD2	CASSQHPPGGGGASDTQYF	TGTGCCAGCAGCCAACACCCCCCGGGTGGCGGGGGGGCGTCAGATACGCAGTATTTT
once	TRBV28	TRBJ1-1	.	CASTSRTENTEAFF	TGTGCCAGCACCAGCCGGACAGAGAACACTGAAGCTTTCTTT
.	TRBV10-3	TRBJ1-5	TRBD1	CAISDTGGSGNQPQHF	TGTGCCATCAGTGATACAGGGGGCTCGGGCAATCAGCCCCAGCATTTT
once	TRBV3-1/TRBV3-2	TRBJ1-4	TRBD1	CASSPGTGWEKLFF	TGTGCCAGCAGCCCCGGGACAGGGTGGGAAAAACTGTTTTTT
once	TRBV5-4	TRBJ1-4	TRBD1	CASSPGTANEKLFF	TGTGCCAGCAGCCCCGGGACAGCGAATGAAAAACTGTTTTTT
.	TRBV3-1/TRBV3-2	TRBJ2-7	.	CASSQLSYEQYF	TGTGCCAGCAGCCAACTCTCCTACGAGCAGTACTTC
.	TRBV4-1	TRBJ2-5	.	CASSQPGYRETQYF	TGCGCCAGCAGCCAACCGGGTTACCGGGAGACCCAGTACTTC
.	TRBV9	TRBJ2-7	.	CASSVVSWAEQYF	TGTGCCAGCAGCGTAGTGAGCTGGGCCGAGCAGTACTTC
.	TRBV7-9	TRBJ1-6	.	CASSLALGLLNSPLHF	TGTGCCAGCAGCTTAGCGCTGGGACTGCTAAATTCACCCCTCCACTTT
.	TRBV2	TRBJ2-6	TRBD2	CASMSGRWSGANVLTF	TGTGCCAGCATGAGCGGGAGATGGTCTGGGGCCAACGTCCTGACTTTC
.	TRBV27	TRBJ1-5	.	CASSWSDSQPQHF	TGTGCCAGCAGTTGGAGTGACAGTCAGCCCCAGCATTTT
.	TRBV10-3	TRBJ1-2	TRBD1	CAISAAAGGDSYGYTF	TGTGCCATCAGCGCCGCAGCAGGTGGGGACAGCTATGGCTACACCTTC
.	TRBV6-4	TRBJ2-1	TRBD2	CASSDGAGEAFEQFF	TGTGCCAGCAGTGACGGTGCGGGAGAGGCTTTTGAGCAGTTCTTC
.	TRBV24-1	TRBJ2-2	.	CATSDSSQGTNTGELFF	TGTGCCACCAGTGATTCCTCTCAGGGTACGAACACCGGGGAGCTGTTTTTT
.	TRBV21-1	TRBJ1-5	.	CASTKPARGGQPQHF	TGTGCCAGCACCAAACCGGCGAGGGGGGGTCAGCCCCAGCATTTT
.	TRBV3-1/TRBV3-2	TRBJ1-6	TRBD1	CASSPKTGGRSPLHF	TGTGCCAGCAGCCCAAAGACAGGGGGCCGATCACCCCTCCACTTT
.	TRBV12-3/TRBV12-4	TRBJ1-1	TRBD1	CAGTGQGDTEAFF	TGTGCCGGAACAGGACAGGGCGACACTGAAGCTTTCTTT
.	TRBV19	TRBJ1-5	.	CASSRPTGNYQPQHF	TGTGCCAGTAGTAGGCCCACAGGAAATTATCAGCCCCAGCATTTT
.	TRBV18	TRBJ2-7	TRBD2	CASSPYTSGIIYEQYF	TGTGCCAGCTCACCCTATACTAGCGGGATTATCTACGAGCAGTACTTC
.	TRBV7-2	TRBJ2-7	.	CASSAVGGKQYF	TGTGCCAGCAGCGCGGTGGGGGGTAAGCAGTACTTC
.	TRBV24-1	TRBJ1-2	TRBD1	CATSDPGQGYGYTF	TGTGCCACCAGTGACCCGGGACAGGGGTATGGCTACACCTTC
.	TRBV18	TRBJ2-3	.	CASSPRAVPSTDTQYF	TGTGCCAGCTCACCACGGGCAGTACCTAGCACAGATACGCAGTATTTT
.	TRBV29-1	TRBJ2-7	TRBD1	CSVEGGTGFTEQYF	TGCAGCGTTGAAGGAGGGACAGGGTTTACCGAGCAGTACTTC
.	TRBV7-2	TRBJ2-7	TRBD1	CASSSGQGVDEQYF	TGTGCCAGCAGCTCCGGACAGGGGGTAGACGAGCAGTACTTC